This T cell receptor (beta chain) was found in a study of CD8 T cells in ankylosing spondylitis. General observations from the study: Relatively scarce in peripheral blood, disease-linked clones were CD8+. Seemingly distinctive of ankylosing spondylitis blood was a TCR beta motif formed by eight highly homologous variants. Disease-associated clones were reportedly significantly overrepresented in matched ankylosing spondylitis synovial fluid. There were earlier reports of some motif variants in reactive arthritis synovial fluid and blood.

As the method for making TCR beta libraries, quantitative 5'-RACE with molecular barcodes was used. TCRdb re-called the 5' RACE reads through MiXCR, storing one row per CDR3 protein. The table includes around 390,000 distinct CDR3 sequences, 20% to 25% detected once. The CDR3 sequence is 16 residues long. Trimming shortened V by 5 bases and J by 9 bases, and 21 bases separated the two germline ends. CDR1 is SGHRS and CDR2 is YFSETQ in the germline V gene. This clonotype has only a few counts. As yet, its antigen is unknown. Sequencing input: blood, either unsorted or a sorted T cell fraction (not recorded which). This receptor was taken from a male donor with ankylosing spondylitis. V usage is TRBV5-1 and J usage is TRBJ1-6; no definite D call. The CDR3 here is CASRASPGNLASPLHF. CDR3 sequence (DNA): TGCGCCAGCAGGGCTAGCCCCGGGAATCTGGCTTCACCCCTCCACTTT.